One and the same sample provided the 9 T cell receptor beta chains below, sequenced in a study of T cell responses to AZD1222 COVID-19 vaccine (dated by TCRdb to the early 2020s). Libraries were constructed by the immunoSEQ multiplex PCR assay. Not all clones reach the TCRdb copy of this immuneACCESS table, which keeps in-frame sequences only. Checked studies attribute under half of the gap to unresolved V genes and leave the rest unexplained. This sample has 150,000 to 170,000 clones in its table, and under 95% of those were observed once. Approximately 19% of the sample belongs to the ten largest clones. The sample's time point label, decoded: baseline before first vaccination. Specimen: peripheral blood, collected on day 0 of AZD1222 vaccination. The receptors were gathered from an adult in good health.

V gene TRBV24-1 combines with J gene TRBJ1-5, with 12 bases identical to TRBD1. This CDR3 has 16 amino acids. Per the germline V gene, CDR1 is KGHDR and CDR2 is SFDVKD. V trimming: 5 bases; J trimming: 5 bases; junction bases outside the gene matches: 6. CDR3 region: CATSGPGQGAYQPQHF. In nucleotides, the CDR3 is TGTGCCACCAGTGGACCGGGACAGGGGGCCTATCAGCCCCAGCATTTT.

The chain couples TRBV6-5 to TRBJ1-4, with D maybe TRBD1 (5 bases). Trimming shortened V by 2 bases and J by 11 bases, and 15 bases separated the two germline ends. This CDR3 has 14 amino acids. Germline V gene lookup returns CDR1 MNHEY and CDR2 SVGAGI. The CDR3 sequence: CASSYGPGRLKLFF. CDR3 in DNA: TGTGCCAGCAGTTACGGACCGGGACGGTTGAAACTGTTTTTT.

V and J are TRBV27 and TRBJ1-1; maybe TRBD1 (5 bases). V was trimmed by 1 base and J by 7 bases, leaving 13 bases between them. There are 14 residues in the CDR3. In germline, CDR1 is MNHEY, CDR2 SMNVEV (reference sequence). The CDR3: CASSLYGQGIEAFF. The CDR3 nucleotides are TGTGCCAGCAGTTTATATGGGCAGGGAATTGAAGCTTTCTTT.

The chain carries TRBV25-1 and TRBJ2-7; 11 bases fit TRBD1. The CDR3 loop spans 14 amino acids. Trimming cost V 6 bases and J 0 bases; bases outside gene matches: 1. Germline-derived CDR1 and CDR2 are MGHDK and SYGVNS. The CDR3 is CASRGTGGSYEQYF. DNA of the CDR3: TGTGCCAGCAGGGGGACAGGGGGCTCCTACGAGCAGTACTTC.

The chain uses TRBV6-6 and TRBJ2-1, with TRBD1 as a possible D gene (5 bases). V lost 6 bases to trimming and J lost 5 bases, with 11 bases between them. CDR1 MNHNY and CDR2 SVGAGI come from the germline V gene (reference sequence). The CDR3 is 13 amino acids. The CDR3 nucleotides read TGTGCCAGCAGCCGAACAGGAAACAATGAGCAGTTCTTC. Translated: CASSRTGNNEQFF.

The CDR3 reads CASSSRPATYEQYF. As DNA, the CDR3 is TGTGCCAGCAGCTCCAGACCGGCCACCTACGAGCAGTACTTC. The chain recombines TRBV13 with TRBJ2-7, with D uncertain. Germline V gene lookup returns CDR1 PRHDT and CDR2 FYEKMQ (reference sequence). Trimming pared 4 bases from V and 2 bases from J, leaving 12 bases between. This CDR3 has 14 amino acids.

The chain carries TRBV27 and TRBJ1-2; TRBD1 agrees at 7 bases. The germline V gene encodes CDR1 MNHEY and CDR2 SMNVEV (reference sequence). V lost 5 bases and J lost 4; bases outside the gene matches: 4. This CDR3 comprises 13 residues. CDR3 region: CASSRRQGYGYTF. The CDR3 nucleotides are TGTGCCAGCAGTAGGAGACAGGGCTATGGCTACACCTTC.

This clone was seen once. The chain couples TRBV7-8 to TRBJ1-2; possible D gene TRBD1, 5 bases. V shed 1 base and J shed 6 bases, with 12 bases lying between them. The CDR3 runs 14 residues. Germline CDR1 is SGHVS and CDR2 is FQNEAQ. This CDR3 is CASSLVGDKNGYTF. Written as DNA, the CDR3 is TGTGCCAGCAGCTTAGTGGGGGATAAGAATGGCTACACCTTC. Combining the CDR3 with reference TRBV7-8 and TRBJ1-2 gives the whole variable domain GAGVSQSPRYKVAKRGQDVALRCDPISGHVSLFWYQQALGQGPEFLTYFQNEAQLDKSGLPSDRFFAERPEGSVSTLKIQRTQQEDSAVYLCASSLVGDKNGYTFGSGTRLTVV.

For the CDR3, the DNA is TGTGCCAGCAGCCAAGGCCCCGACAGCTACAATGAGCAGTTCTTC. Its protein product is CASSQGPDSYNEQFF. J is TRBJ2-1 and V is TRBV14; TRBD1 is a possible D gene (5 bases). The germline V and J ends were trimmed by 1 base and 3 bases, with 10 bases remaining between them. CDR1 and CDR2 from the germline V gene are SGHDN and FVKESK. The CDR3 sequence is 15 residues long.